This T cell receptor (beta chain) derives from a study of vaccination and CD4 T cells after COVID-19. Whole-study context: In the control cultures, a CEFX pool, an HIV-1 Nef pool, or no peptide was supplied.

From germline, CDR1 is SGHTA and CDR2 FQGTGA. CDR3 length: 16 amino acids. V dropped 3 bases and J dropped 8 bases, with 22 bases sitting between them. Worth noting for this clonotype: No antigen is known for it.

Researchers used the Oncomine TCR Beta short-read assay to sequence DNA from cultured CD4+ T cells. Each CDR3 protein is one row after TCRdb ran MiXCR on the PCR reads. The sample contains 15,000 to 20,000 distinct CDR3 sequences, under 80% of which appear only once. Stated treatment: approximately nine-day PBMC culture with coronavirus spike peptide pools or control peptides (ViraFEST assay). This TCR came from a human donor who had recovered from COVID-19. This rearrangement joins TRBV7-3 to TRBJ1-2; tentative D call: TRBD1 (6 bases). Sequencing was carried out using CD4+ T cells from blood, cultured in vitro. CDR3 coding DNA: TGTGCCAGCAGCTTCCGCGGGGGGGAGGGGGTGGGGGGCTACACCTTC. The encoded protein is CASSFRGGEGVGGYTF.